Reported below is one TCR beta chain. This clonotype was observed a few times. Its antigen remains unidentified. No base-level quality is on record; no much larger clone is a single base apart. CDR3 length: 14 amino acids, cysteine to phenylalanine. The read is trimmed to its CDR3 DNA, 42 bases read in frame from base 1. Deletion took 8 bases off V and 7 bases off J, with a span of 18 bases between the germline ends. Taken from the germline V gene, the CDR1 and CDR2 loops are MGHRA and YSYEKL. For sequencing, an Illumina NovaSeq 6000 was employed. Using 5'RACE with constant-segment primers, TCRalpha and TCRbeta cDNA libraries were constructed, with sample barcodes and unique molecular identifiers added in the process. RNA was extracted from every sample with Trizol reagent. Libraries were amplified in two PCR steps, with a second sample barcode and Illumina TruSeq adapters added in the second step. Libraries were sequenced on an Illumina NovaSeq with 2 x 150 bp paired-end reads. Turning to the authors' computational methods: With migec v1.2.7, reads were demultiplexed and then collapsed into UMI-guided consensus sequences. Using mixcr v2.1.11, UMI consensuses were aligned to TRA and TRB V and J templates and then assembled into clonotypes. A clonotype was counted as expanded or contracted only if both edgeR and NoisET called the change significant, with noise models trained on biological replicates. For edgeR calls, a false discovery rate-adjusted p below 0.01 and a log2 fold-change threshold of 1 were applied. PCA with hierarchical clustering of max-normalized trajectories of the 1000 most abundant clonotypes was used as exploratory dynamics analysis. Each responding clone was given a CD4 or CD8 phenotype based on the CD4+ and CD8+ repertoires, which had been sequenced separately. TCRdb redid the processing of the public reads, applying fastp at Q25 and MiXCR, and retained in-frame beta chains. Under each unique CDR3 protein, matching rows form one entry showing the most common genes and DNA. The V and J calls here are based on TCRdb, not the publication. The sample table holds more than 300,000 distinct CDR3 sequences, of which roughly 19% were seen once. The top ten clones comprise about 21% of the sample.

The sample is drawn from a study of T-cell memory formation after mild COVID-19 listed by TCRdb under 2021. Notes on the research overall: TCR sequence clusters from the two donors were largely donor specific. T-cell clones expanding and contracting after mild COVID-19 in two donors were tracked by longitudinal TCRalpha and TCRbeta repertoire sequencing. Two young, previously healthy adult volunteers, one female and one male, were included in the cohort.

The paper as a whole reports these results and caveats: Contracting CD4+ clones turned up mainly in the CM and EM memory subsets, whereas EMRA was where CD8+ clones were enriched. From day 15 to 85, contracting clones showed balanced CD4/CD8 phenotypes, whereas a second wave of clones that expanded from day 15 to 37 leaned towards CD4+. Some responding clones were detected in pre-infection memory, which suggested that pre-existing cross-reactive memory T cells had joined the SARS-CoV-2 response. Only two mild cases were covered by the study, and larger cohorts that include severe cases with pre-infection samples were considered necessary. The second-wave clones that peaked on day 37 were not confirmed to be SARS-CoV-2 specific.

Ficoll-Paque density gradient centrifugation was used to isolate PBMCs. The sequence was obtained from a man aged 18 to 29 who had mild COVID-19 (a few samples of this study predate the infection). The sample titles of this study are shuffled in the database, so cell type and time point are left out; the donor was told from shared clones. The sample taken for sequencing was PBMCs or a T cell subset sorted from them (not recorded which). The rearrangement combines TRBV4-1 with TRBJ2-4; the D gene is perhaps TRBD1, from 5 matching bases. The CDR3 in this case is CASGDPTVSNIQYF. The nucleotides read TGCGCCAGCGGGGATCCGACAGTCAGCAACATTCAGTACTTC.